These T cell receptor beta chains were read from a single sample in a study of shared clonotypes between healthy human individuals. Data came from immunoSEQ multiplex PCR; TCRdb stores just in-frame clones and leaves some out. The data contain 1.5 million to 2.5 million clones, about 95% of them singletons. The sequencing input was naive CD8+ T cells sorted from blood. These TCRs come from a man between 18 and 29 years old in good health. The CDR3 runs from the conserved cysteine through the conserved F or W.

J: TRBJ2-2
V: TRBV7-6
CDR3: CASSLTGTSIAGELFF

J: TRBJ2-1
V: TRBV27
CDR3: CASSLTSGGAVGEQFF

J: TRBJ2-3
V: TRBV28
CDR3: CASSAGGEADTQYF

J: TRBJ1-4
V: TRBV2
CDR3: CASRDRGMANEKLFF

J: TRBJ2-5
V: TRBV9
CDR3: CASSVEDSPAETQYF

J: .
V: TRBV30
CDR3: CAWSPRISYEQYF

J: TRBJ2-7
V: TRBV27
CDR3: CASSPSEIIYEQYF

J: TRBJ1-1
V: TRBV5-1
CDR3: CASSITGGMNTEAFF

J: TRBJ2-1
V: TRBV5-1
CDR3: CASSSSIVYEQFF

J: TRBJ1-1
V: TRBV6-5
CDR3: CASSYAAGLVTEAFF

J: TRBJ2-2
V: TRBV5-4
CDR3: CASSLLGGANTGELFF

J: TRBJ2-5
V: TRBV2
CDR3: CASSPRASGGEETQYF

J: TRBJ2-1
V: TRBV28
CDR3: CASSNIGDSRQFF

J: TRBJ1-2
V: TRBV6-5
CDR3: CASSPFQGYGYTF

J: TRBJ1-5
V: TRBV28
CDR3: CASSARGQPQHF

J: TRBJ2-7
V: TRBV19
CDR3: CASSMGGYEQYF

J: TRBJ2-7
V: TRBV6-1
CDR3: CASSEEARGAYEQYF

J: TRBJ2-1
V: TRBV6-5
CDR3: CASSYLGTGFNEQFF

J: TRBJ2-3
V: TRBV27
CDR3: CASSPGVERGSTDTQYF

J: TRBJ1-6
V: TRBV2
CDR3: CASGDRLNSPLHF

J: TRBJ1-2
V: TRBV19
CDR3: CASSMRDLGGYTF

J: TRBJ1-2
V: TRBV5-1
CDR3: CASSWAGNDGYTF

J: TRBJ2-1
V: TRBV9
CDR3: CASSTSGKRRGDEQFF

J: TRBJ2-5
V: TRBV6-6
CDR3: CASSMTAGVGETQYF

J: TRBJ2-3
V: TRBV28
CDR3: CASSFSAGVPDTQYF

J: TRBJ2-1
V: TRBV4-3
CDR3: CASSQMRTSVSSYNEQFF

J: TRBJ2-3
V: TRBV2
CDR3: CAFHPKGARAGGPTDTQYF

J: TRBJ1-3
V: TRBV11-2
CDR3: CASSLVPGYSGNTIYF

J: TRBJ1-2
V: TRBV29-1
CDR3: CSVGGGYTF

J: TRBJ2-1
V: TRBV7-8
CDR3: CASSFLAPPSNEQFF

J: TRBJ2-1
V: TRBV5-1
CDR3: CASSLAPSGDYYNEQFF

J: TRBJ1-2
V: TRBV9
CDR3: CASSVGEGYGYTF

J: TRBJ1-1
V: TRBV6-5
CDR3: CASSYDGSSTEAFF

J: TRBJ2-1
V: TRBV27
CDR3: CASSSGTSGSYNEQFF

J: TRBJ2-1
V: TRBV28
CDR3: CATTGSMSSYNEQFF

J: .
V: TRBV6-1
CDR3: CASSEGQGGYYEQYF

J: TRBJ1-2
V: TRBV7-9
CDR3: CASSTTGTEYNYGYTF

J: TRBJ2-3
V: TRBV6-5
CDR3: CASSYPERVTDTQYF

J: TRBJ1-2
V: TRBV5-4
CDR3: CASSPTGGYYGYTF

J: TRBJ2-3
V: TRBV11-2
CDR3: CASSLTTDTQYF